Detailed here is one TCR beta chain. The sample originates from a study of T cells in localized non-small cell lung cancer. The CDR3 is 15 residues long. The germline CDR1 and CDR2 sequences are LNHNV and YYDKDF (reference sequence). The V gene end was trimmed by 2 bases and the J gene end by 6 bases; junction bases not matched to a gene: 3. Clones were read by immunoSEQ multiplex PCR, and TCRdb kept only the in-frame ones, dropping some. The sample has 90,000 to 100,000 clones; roughly 90% are singletons. Sequences were derived from PBMCs, sampled before any cancer treatment. This sequence originates from a woman aged 35 to 70 with stage II squamous cell lung carcinoma. V usage is TRBV15 and J usage is TRBJ2-1; 11 bases are a match to TRBD2. For the CDR3, the DNA is TGTGCCACCAGCAGAAATAGCGGGAGGGCCAATGAGCAGTTCTTC. Translated: CATSRNSGRANEQFF.